Below, 32 T cell receptor beta chains from the same sample are listed, as sequenced in a study of T cell responses to AZD1222 COVID-19 vaccine. TCRdb's copy holds only in-frame clones and misses some; the assay was immunoSEQ multiplex PCR. The sample shows approximately 84,000 clones, 80% to 90% of them seen only once. The input for sequencing was peripheral blood, taken 28 days after the second AZD1222 dose. The receptor source for this set is an adult who received the AZD1222 COVID-19 vaccine.

V usage is TRBV13 and J usage is TRBJ2-6; perhaps D is TRBD1 or TRBD2 (6 bases each). With 5 bases removed from V and 3 bases from J, the gap between germline ends came to 17 bases. This CDR3 has 17 residues. Looked up from germline, CDR1 is PRHDT and CDR2 is FYEKMQ (reference sequence). Here the CDR3 DNA reads TGTGCCAGCAGCACGACGAGGGGGGAGGTTGGGGCCAACGTCCTGACTTTC. Its protein product is CASSTTRGEVGANVLTF.

This sequence joins TRBV5-8 and TRBJ1-5, with 7 bases aligning to TRBD1. V dropped 0 bases and J dropped 1; count of bases not matched to a gene: 4. This CDR3 is built from 16 residues. CDR1 SGHTS and CDR2 YDEGEE come from the germline V gene. The CDR3, as DNA: TGTGCCAGCAGCTTGGCCAGGGGGGGGAGCAATCAGCCCCAGCATTTT. It is translated as CASSLARGGSNQPQHF.

The chain combines TRBV30 with TRBJ1-5, with a tentative D call TRBD1 (6 bases). The length of the CDR3 is 14 residues. Germline-derived CDR1 and CDR2 are GTSNPN and SVGIG (reference sequence). Trimming took off 0 bases at V and 2 bases at J, with 8 bases between the two ends. CDR3 coding DNA: TGTGCCTGGAGTGTGGGGGCGGGCAATCAGCCCCAGCATTTT. It specifies CAWSVGAGNQPQHF.

The genes are TRBV5-1 and TRBJ1-3; D gene unclear. Germline CDR1 SGHRS, CDR2 YFSETQ. V shed 0 bases and J shed 3 bases, with 13 bases lying between them. The CDR3 runs to 16 residues. CDR3 region: CASSLDGGNRGNTIYF. The CDR3 region has the DNA TGCGCCAGCAGCTTGGATGGCGGCAACCGTGGAAACACCATATATTTT.

The chain is built from TRBV5-1 and TRBJ1-6, with unresolved D. Between the trimmed V and J ends, which lost 7 bases and 0 bases, there was a span of 11 bases. The CDR3 runs 15 residues. Per the germline V gene, CDR1 is SGHRS and CDR2 is YFSETQ. The CDR3 region has the DNA TGCGCCAGCCGGCGGGTTAGCTCCTATAATTCACCCCTCCACTTT. Its protein product is CASRRVSSYNSPLHF.

This chain connects TRBV7-3 to TRBJ2-7; 7 nucleotides match TRBD1. CDR1 and CDR2 (germline): SGHTA, FQGTGA. CDR3 length equals 15 residues. After removal of 1 base from V and 7 bases from J, the junction contained 10 bases not matched to a gene. The CDR3 region is CASSLKGGAGREQYF. The CDR3 region has the DNA TGTGCCAGCAGCTTAAAAGGGGGCGCTGGAAGGGAGCAGTACTTC.

CDR3 residues: CASSLSGHPSNQPQHF. The CDR3 DNA reads as TGTGCCAGCAGTTTATCGGGACACCCTAGCAATCAGCCCCAGCATTTT. This chain joins TRBV27 and TRBJ1-5, with D possibly being TRBD1 (6 bases). Germline V CDR1 and CDR2: MNHEY, SMNVEV (reference sequence). Between the trimmed V and J ends, which lost 0 bases and 0 bases, there was a span of 9 bases. The CDR3 contains 16 residues.

In its sample, this clone was seen once. The chain couples TRBV30 to TRBJ1-1, with D tentatively TRBD1 (5 bases). CDR3 length equals 13 residues. V gave up 0 bases and J gave up 5 bases, with 10 bases separating them. In germline, CDR1 is GTSNPN, CDR2 SVGIG (reference sequence). CDR3 coding DNA: TGTGCCTGGAGTGTTTCCGGGGGAACTGAAGCTTTCTTT. It specifies CAWSVSGGTEAFF.

The rearrangement links TRBV5-1 to TRBJ1-2; D unresolved. The CDR3 length is 13 residues. CDR1 and CDR2 (germline): SGHRS, YFSETQ. Between the trimmed V and J ends, which lost 0 bases and 4 bases, there was a span of 7 bases. The CDR3 coding sequence is TGCGCCAGCAGCTTGGAGTCGGCCTATGGCTACACCTTC. This encodes CASSLESAYGYTF.

The chain combines TRBV7-9 with TRBJ1-1, with D hard to call. Germline V gives CDR1 SEHNR, CDR2 FQNEAQ (reference sequence). The CDR3 has 12 amino acids. The germline V and J ends were trimmed by 2 bases and 7 bases, with 8 bases remaining between them. The CDR3 sequence is CASSLRPLEAFF. The CDR3 DNA follows: TGTGCCAGCAGCTTACGACCCCTTGAAGCTTTCTTT.

V gene TRBV19 combines with J gene TRBJ1-2, with unresolved D. The CDR3 is 14 amino acids. With 9 bases removed from V and 0 bases from J, the gap between germline ends came to 14 bases. From germline, CDR1 is LNHDA and CDR2 SQIVND (reference sequence). CDR3 DNA: TGTGCCAGCCCACTTTGCCTCGCTAACTATGGCTACACCTTC. It encodes CASPLCLANYGYTF.

The V call is TRBV5-4, the J call TRBJ1-6; 7 bases are shared with TRBD1. Germline CDR1 is SGHNT and CDR2 is YYREEE (reference sequence). The ends lost 1 base at V and 9 bases at J; junction bases unmatched: 10. CDR3 length equals 16 residues. The CDR3 DNA is TGTGCCAGCAGCTTGCGAACAGGGGTCATGAGTTCACCCCTCCACTTT. The encoded protein is CASSLRTGVMSSPLHF.

The gene calls are TRBV5-1 and TRBJ2-7; 12 bases are shared with TRBD2. This CDR3 is 16 amino acids long. Germline V lookup: CDR1 SGHRS, CDR2 YFSETQ. The trim removed 4 bases at V and 3 bases at J, leaving 8 bases unmatched. The CDR3 DNA sequence: TGCGCCAGCAGCAGAGGGACTAGCGGGCTCTTCTACGAGCAGTACTTC. Amino acid sequence: CASSRGTSGLFYEQYF.

DNA for the CDR3: TGTGCCAGCAGATTATCACGAAACACCATATATTTT. Translation gives CASRLSRNTIYF. The chain links TRBV2 to TRBJ1-3; D remains ambiguous. The CDR3 has 12 residues. V was cut by 6 bases and J by 5 bases, with 8 bases left in between. The V gene's germline CDR1 is SNHLY and CDR2 FYNNEI.

The chain couples TRBV4-3 to TRBJ2-3; 9 positions agree with TRBD2. CDR3 length: 17 residues. J lost 4 bases, V lost 0 bases, and 8 bases had no gene match. Germline V gene lookup returns CDR1 LGHNA and CDR2 YSLEER. The DNA for the CDR3 is TGCGCCAGCAGCCAAGATGGGCGGGGGGGCCCCCCAGATACGCAGTATTTT. It translates to CASSQDGRGGPPDTQYF.

Concerning this clone itself: At one end the junction does not follow the germline gene, possibly because of a read error. The V gene is TRBV7-7, the J gene TRBJ2-3; D perhaps matches TRBD1 (6 bases). There are 17 residues in the CDR3. Per germline, CDR1 SSHAT and CDR2 FNYEAQ (reference sequence). The CDR3 DNA is TGTGCTAGCAGCCTACTCGGACAGACCCGAGTTATGGATACGCAGTATTTT. It specifies CASSLLGQTRVMDTQYF.

This chain joins TRBV5-1 and TRBJ2-5; D possibly uses TRBD1 or TRBD2 (5 bases each). V lost 4 bases, J lost 4 bases, and 17 bases lay in between. The CDR3 is 15 residues long. Germline V lookup: CDR1 SGHRS, CDR2 YFSETQ. CDR3 loop: CASSGSGGLGETQYF. CDR3 coding DNA: TGCGCCAGCAGCGGCAGTGGGGGTCTAGGAGAGACCCAGTACTTC.

V usage is TRBV5-1 and J usage is TRBJ2-7; D uncertain. V shed 3 bases and J shed 2 bases, with 15 bases lying between them. The CDR3 contains 15 residues. In germline, CDR1 is SGHRS, CDR2 YFSETQ. The CDR3 is CASSSSPMPAYEQYF. CDR3 nucleotide sequence: TGCGCCAGCAGCTCGTCGCCGATGCCAGCCTACGAGCAGTACTTC.

The V call is TRBV7-3, the J call TRBJ2-6, with unresolved D. The CDR3 extends over 14 amino acids. V gave up 7 bases and J gave up 0 bases, with 7 bases separating them. Germline loops: CDR1 SGHTA, CDR2 FQGTGA. In nucleotides, the CDR3 is TGTGCCAGCAAGTGGGACTCTGGGGCCAACGTCCTGACTTTC. Translated, it gives CASKWDSGANVLTF.

The chain uses TRBV12-3 or TRBV12-4 and TRBJ2-5; TRBD1 might be the D (5 bases). The germline V and J ends were trimmed by 3 bases and 3 bases, with 8 bases remaining between them. The CDR3 has 13 residues. CDR3 region: CASSFGREETQYF. Here the CDR3 DNA reads TGTGCCAGCAGTTTTGGCAGGGAAGAGACCCAGTACTTC.

V is TRBV4-3 and J is TRBJ1-5, with TRBD1 identical over 8 bases. From germline, CDR1 is LGHNA and CDR2 YSLEER. This CDR3 contains 15 residues. J gave up 6 bases and V 0 bases, and 4 bases lay outside the gene matches. The CDR3 loop is CASSQDRGLTQPQHF. CDR3 DNA sequence: TGCGCCAGCAGCCAAGACAGGGGGCTGACTCAGCCCCAGCATTTT.

V usage is TRBV11-2 and J usage is TRBJ1-1; D gene ambiguous. This CDR3 has 14 residues. Trimming stripped 4 bases from V and 2 bases from J, with 11 bases between. Germline values: CDR1 SGHAT, CDR2 FQNNGV. The CDR3 loop is CASSSGYLNTEAFF. As DNA, the CDR3 is TGTGCCAGCAGCTCTGGTTACCTAAACACTGAAGCTTTCTTT. Combining the CDR3 with reference TRBV11-2 and TRBJ1-1 gives the whole variable domain EAGVAQSPRYKIIEKRQSVAFWCNPISGHATLYWYQQILGQGPKLLIQFQNNGVVDDSQLPKDRFSAERLKGVDSTLKIQPAKLEDSAVYLCASSSGYLNTEAFFGQGTRLTVV.

The chain recombines TRBV11-2 with TRBJ2-2, with 7 positions matching TRBD2. V shed 4 bases and J 7 bases; nucleotides not matched to a gene: 6. There are 14 residues in the CDR3. Germline CDR1 is SGHAT and CDR2 is FQNNGV. Here the CDR3 reads CASSSYRTSGELFF. The CDR3 DNA reads TGTGCCAGCAGCTCGTATCGGACTAGCGGGGAGCTGTTTTTT. Full variable domain (outside the CDR3, taken from reference TRBV11-2 and TRBJ2-2): EAGVAQSPRYKIIEKRQSVAFWCNPISGHATLYWYQQILGQGPKLLIQFQNNGVVDDSQLPKDRFSAERLKGVDSTLKIQPAKLEDSAVYLCASSSYRTSGELFFGEGSRLTVL.

This clone was found once. The chain couples TRBV6-6 to TRBJ2-7; 8 bases are shared with TRBD1. The V segment lost 6 bases and the J segment 3 bases; nucleotides outside the gene matches: 10. The length of the CDR3 is 15 residues. Germline V gene sequence: CDR1 MNHNY, CDR2 SVGAGI (reference sequence). For the CDR3, the DNA is TGTGCCAGCAGAAACGGCCAGGGGGCACTCTACGAGCAGTACTTC. This codes for CASRNGQGALYEQYF.

This chain joins TRBV10-1 and TRBJ2-3, with unresolved D. This CDR3 spans 15 amino acids. The V gene lost 3 bases and the J gene lost 4 bases, with 14 bases spanning the gap. The germline CDR1 and CDR2 sequences are WNHNN and SYGVQD (reference sequence). Here the CDR3 DNA reads TGCGCCAGCAGTGACCAGATGACTCCCCCAGATACGCAGTATTTT. This encodes CASSDQMTPPDTQYF.

CDR3 amino acids: CASSYGGSNQPQHF. CDR3 in DNA: TGTGCCAGCAGTTACGGAGGAAGCAATCAGCCCCAGCATTTT. The chain employs TRBV6-5 and TRBJ1-5; no clear D gene. V lost 2 bases to trimming and J lost 1 base, with 6 bases between them. Germline CDR1 reads MNHEY; CDR2 reads SVGAGI. The CDR3 loop spans 14 amino acids.

The chain employs TRBV7-9 and TRBJ1-1; TRBD1 might be the D (5 bases). This CDR3 is 13 amino acids long. Trimming cost V 6 bases and J 1 base, with 9 bases left between them. Germline CDR1 is SEHNR and CDR2 is FQNEAQ (reference sequence). CDR3 DNA sequence: TGTGCCAGCAGGGCACAGGAGAACACTGAAGCTTTCTTT. Its protein product is CASRAQENTEAFF.

V and J are TRBV7-9 and TRBJ1-1; TRBD1 agrees at 9 bases. The germline CDR1 and CDR2 sequences are SEHNR and FQNEAQ (reference sequence). This CDR3 is 15 amino acids long. After removal of 5 bases from V and 5 bases from J, the junction contained 9 bases not matched to a gene. The CDR3: CASSGPGTGKTEAFF. For the CDR3, the DNA is TGTGCCAGCAGCGGACCCGGGACAGGGAAAACTGAAGCTTTCTTT.

The count of this clone is one. The gene calls are TRBV6-1 and TRBJ1-2, with D maybe TRBD1 (5 bases). The germline gives CDR1 MNHNS, CDR2 SASEGT. This CDR3 is built from 15 residues. V lost 1 base and J lost 4, with 13 bases in between. CDR3 coding DNA: TGTGCCAGCAGTGAAGTAAGGGGCGAAGGCTATGGCTACACCTTC. It encodes CASSEVRGEGYGYTF.

The rearrangement joins TRBV2 to TRBJ2-3; 9 bases align to TRBD2. This CDR3 has 15 amino acids. Germline V gene sequence: CDR1 SNHLY, CDR2 FYNNEI. V gave up 9 bases and J gave up 4 bases; unmatched junction bases: 11. CDR3 amino acids: CASRWGGGAPDTQYF. CDR3 DNA sequence: TGTGCCAGTAGGTGGGGCGGGGGGGCCCCAGATACGCAGTATTTT.

As DNA, the CDR3 is TGTGCCAGCAGCGTTGAGGGGGCGGAGAATGAGCAGTTCTTC. Translating it yields CASSVEGAENEQFF. The gene calls are TRBV9 and TRBJ2-1, with 7 bases fitting TRBD1. The CDR3 covers 14 residues. V dropped 2 bases and J dropped 7; count of bases not matched to a gene: 6. In germline, CDR1 is SGDLS, CDR2 YYNGEE.

This clone was counted many times. The rearrangement joins TRBV7-9 to TRBJ2-2, with no clear D. Germline V gene lookup returns CDR1 SEHNR and CDR2 FQNEAQ (reference sequence). The CDR3 totals 14 residues. V was pared by 0 bases and J by 4 bases, with 6 bases between. In DNA, the CDR3 is TGTGCCAGCAGCTTAGCTTTAACCACCGGGGAGCTGTTTTTT. Translated: CASSLALTTGELFF.